What follows are 22 T cell receptor beta chains derived from one specimen sequenced in a study of shared clonotypes between healthy human individuals (dated by TCRdb to 2020 to 2021). Receptor amplification or capture employed the immunoSEQ multiplex PCR assay. This is the immuneACCESS table as TCRdb keeps it, with only in-frame sequences that have V and J called. A part of the clones is gone; compared with another copy, unresolved V genes explain less than half, and the rest is unexplained. The sample table records roughly 2.5 million clones; approximately 92% of these occur just once. The ten largest clones take up over 0.12% of the sample. The specimen sequenced was naive CD4+ T cells sorted from blood. The cell subset or site label for this specimen denotes: CD45RA+ positively selected. These receptors all stem from a man in his late teens or twenties in good health.

The rearrangement links TRBV30 to TRBJ2-5; the match to TRBD2 covers 7 bases. CDR3 size: 13 residues. V gave up 8 bases and J gave up 5 bases; unmatched junction bases: 11. Germline values: CDR1 GTSNPN, CDR2 SVGIG (reference sequence). Here the CDR3 reads CAGGRGPGETQYF. In nucleotides, the CDR3 is TGTGCCGGAGGGAGGGGCCCGGGGGAGACCCAGTACTTC.

This clone showed up just once. The rearrangement links TRBV7-2 to TRBJ2-2, with 10 bases lining up with TRBD2. The junction had 7 bases not matched to a gene; V was cut back by 5 bases and J by 7 bases. Germline V gives CDR1 SGHTA, CDR2 FQGNSA. CDR3 size: 15 residues. In nucleotides, the CDR3 is TGTGCCAGCAGCACCGTAGCGGGAGGCAGCGGGGAGCTGTTTTTT. As protein: CASSTVAGGSGELFF.

V is TRBV5-6 and J is TRBJ2-1; 9 nucleotides align to TRBD2. Unmatched junction bases numbered 3, after V lost 5 bases and J lost 12 bases. CDR3 length: 11 residues. CDR1 is SGHDT, CDR2 YYEEEE, per germline. CDR3 amino acids: CASRNSGRQFF. For the CDR3, the DNA is TGTGCCAGCAGGAATAGCGGGAGGCAGTTCTTC.

The chain links TRBV28 to TRBJ1-1; D might be TRBD1 (5 bases). This CDR3 has 15 amino acids. Germline values: CDR1 MDHEN, CDR2 SYDVKM. Trimming left V 4 bases short and J 1 base short, with 13 bases between. CDR3 in amino acids: CASSSGERANTEAFF. For the CDR3, the DNA is TGTGCCAGCAGTTCGGGGGAGAGGGCGAACACTGAAGCTTTCTTT.

This clone was seen just once. The chain combines TRBV30 with TRBJ2-3, with D maybe TRBD2 (6 bases). CDR3 length: 13 residues. CDR1 is GTSNPN, CDR2 SVGIG, per germline (reference sequence). V lost 3 bases and J lost 2, with 9 bases in between. The CDR3 DNA reads as TGTGCCTGGAGAGGGGACTTCACAGATACGCAGTATTTT. This encodes CAWRGDFTDTQYF.

This chain connects TRBV5-1 to TRBJ2-4; TRBD1 aligns across 8 bases. V dropped 3 bases and J dropped 2; count of bases not matched to a gene: 4. The CDR3 consists of 15 residues. Germline CDR1 and CDR2: SGHRS and YFSETQ. CDR3 coding DNA: TGCGCCAGCAGCTCTCAGGGGGCTTCCAAAAACATTCAGTACTTC. Translating it yields CASSSQGASKNIQYF.

The rearrangement joins TRBV11-2 to TRBJ2-7, with TRBD2 matching 8 bases. This CDR3 is built from 15 residues. Per germline, CDR1 SGHAT and CDR2 FQNNGV. The V segment lost 2 bases and the J segment 2 bases; nucleotides outside the gene matches: 5. The DNA for the CDR3 is TGTGCCAGCAGCTTAAGCGGGGGCCCGGCCTACGAGCAGTACTTC. Translated, it gives CASSLSGGPAYEQYF.

The V gene is TRBV27, the J gene TRBJ1-5, with 7 bases aligning to TRBD1. Germline CDR1 and CDR2: MNHEY and SMNVEV (reference sequence). There are 13 residues in the CDR3. V was pared by 3 bases and J by 5 bases, with 1 base of the junction left unmatched. The CDR3 sequence is CASSFQGDQPQHF. CDR3 bases: TGTGCCAGCAGTTTTCAGGGGGATCAGCCCCAGCATTTT.

The chain employs TRBV5-6 and TRBJ1-2; D unresolved. CDR3 length: 14 amino acids. Per the germline V gene, CDR1 is SGHDT and CDR2 is YYEEEE. Trimming stripped 4 bases from V and 6 bases from J, with 16 bases between. CDR3 nucleotide sequence: TGTGCCAGCAGCGGGGAGCCGGGGATTCATGGCTACACCTTC. It codes for CASSGEPGIHGYTF.

As regards this clone: The same CDR3 also results from other DNA sequences found in this sample. The V call is TRBV9, the J call TRBJ2-7; D might be TRBD2 (5 bases). The CDR3 loop spans 14 amino acids. V was pared by 0 bases and J by 2 bases, with 9 bases between. In germline, CDR1 is SGDLS, CDR2 YYNGEE. CDR3 region: CASSVDLGTYEQYF. CDR3 sequence (DNA): TGTGCCAGCAGCGTAGACCTCGGGACCTACGAGCAGTACTTC.

The chain recombines TRBV11-2 with TRBJ2-7, with no clear D. Germline values: CDR1 SGHAT, CDR2 FQNNGV. The ends were cut back, 1 base at V and 2 bases at J, with 6 bases in the middle. The CDR3 runs 13 residues. The CDR3 DNA reads as TGTGCCAGCAGCTTAGTACGGGCCTACGAGCAGTACTTC. Amino acids: CASSLVRAYEQYF.

V and J are TRBV10-3 and TRBJ2-7, with 8 bases identical to TRBD1. There are 13 residues in the CDR3. Germline CDR1 and CDR2: ENHRY and SYGVKD. With V trimmed by 7 bases and J by 3 bases, 5 bases remained unmatched. DNA of the CDR3: TGTGCCATCAATCCGGGACAGGACTACGAGCAGTACTTC. This sequence encodes CAINPGQDYEQYF.

V and J are TRBV18 and TRBJ2-2; no reliable D call. The CDR3 is 16 amino acids. Germline V gives CDR1 KGHSH, CDR2 LQKENI. The germline V and J ends were trimmed by 0 bases and 1 base, with 9 bases remaining between them. CDR3 sequence reads: CASSPPMGMNTGELFF. The CDR3, as DNA: TGTGCCAGCTCACCACCGATGGGTATGAACACCGGGGAGCTGTTTTTT.

The chain has TRBV4-1 and TRBJ2-1, with 13 nucleotides matching TRBD2. Per germline, CDR1 MGHRA and CDR2 YSYEKL. CDR3 length equals 19 residues. The V and J ends lost 0 bases and 2 bases, in that order; junction bases with no gene match: 7. The DNA for the CDR3 is TGCGCCAGCAGCCAAGAAGCGACTAGCGGGGGGATCGCCTACAATGAGCAGTTCTTC. This sequence encodes CASSQEATSGGIAYNEQFF.

The chain uses TRBV19 and TRBJ2-3; no reliable D call. Trimming shortened V by 1 base and J by 1 base, and 6 bases separated the two germline ends. CDR3 length equals 14 residues. The germline V gene encodes CDR1 LNHDA and CDR2 SQIVND (reference sequence). The CDR3 spells CASSIVTGTDTQYF. The DNA for the CDR3 is TGTGCCAGTAGTATAGTAACTGGCACAGATACGCAGTATTTT.

This clone has more than one count but fewer than ten. The V gene is TRBV10-3, the J gene TRBJ1-3, with D uncertain. This CDR3 is built from 12 residues. CDR1 and CDR2 (germline): ENHRY, SYGVKD. Trimming took 10 bases from V and 3 from J, leaving 10 bases between them. CDR3 in DNA: TGTGCCACGGGTGTAGGTGGAAACACCATATATTTT. It yields the protein CATGVGGNTIYF.

The chain joins TRBV4-2 to TRBJ2-7; D gene ambiguous. Germline values: CDR1 LGHNA, CDR2 YNFKEQ. V gave up 4 bases and J gave up 2 bases, with 9 bases separating them. The CDR3 covers 13 residues. CDR3 sequence: CASSLGPPYEQYF. The CDR3 DNA sequence: TGTGCCAGCAGCCTAGGCCCTCCCTACGAGCAGTACTTC.

This chain links TRBV5-1 with TRBJ1-2, with 8 bases fitting TRBD1. The germline V gene has CDR1 SGHRS and CDR2 YFSETQ. This CDR3 is built from 14 residues. V was clipped by 4 bases and J by 7 bases; unmatched bases: 9. CDR3 amino acids: CASSPDRGYGGYTF. As DNA, the CDR3 is TGCGCCAGCAGCCCCGACAGGGGATACGGTGGCTACACCTTC.

This clone was observed a handful of times. The chain joins TRBV2 to TRBJ1-5; no reliable D call. This CDR3 comprises 14 residues. Trimming removed 3 bases at V and 4 bases at J, with 10 bases between. Germline values: CDR1 SNHLY, CDR2 FYNNEI. The CDR3 coding sequence is TGTGCCAGCAGTGAGATGACACCAAATCAGCCCCAGCATTTT. Amino acid sequence: CASSEMTPNQPQHF.

The rearrangement links TRBV29-1 to TRBJ1-1; no firm D call. The CDR3 loop spans 12 amino acids. The V end was cut by 5 bases, the J end by 0 bases, with 7 bases between. The germline V gene has CDR1 SQVTM and CDR2 ANQGSEA. CDR3 sequence reads: CSVLTLNTEAFF. The CDR3 DNA sequence: TGCAGCGTTCTTACATTGAACACTGAAGCTTTCTTT.

V is TRBV7-2 and J is TRBJ2-7; 9 bases match TRBD1. This CDR3 spans 15 amino acids. Germline V gene lookup returns CDR1 SGHTA and CDR2 FQGNSA. The V segment lost 4 bases and the J segment 0 bases; nucleotides outside the gene matches: 4. CDR3 in amino acids: CASSSWTGDSYEQYF. The CDR3 DNA follows: TGTGCCAGCAGCTCTTGGACAGGGGACTCCTACGAGCAGTACTTC.

The rearrangement uses TRBV27 and TRBJ2-2; 10 nucleotides match TRBD2. The CDR3 spans 16 residues. J gave up 1 base and V 3 bases, and 2 bases lay outside the gene matches. Germline CDR1 is MNHEY and CDR2 is SMNVEV (reference sequence). For the CDR3, the DNA is TGTGCCAGCAGTTTTACTAGCGGGGTGAACACCGGGGAGCTGTTTTTT. Protein: CASSFTSGVNTGELFF.